This TCR beta chain appears in the sequencing data of a study of cytomegalovirus exposure and HLA in healthy donors. TCRdb's copy holds only in-frame clones and misses some; the assay was immunoSEQ multiplex PCR. The repertoire consists of about 170,000 clones, with around 88% occurring once and the leading ten covering around 2%. Germline CDR1 reads LGHNA; CDR2 reads YSLEER. This CDR3 spans 15 amino acids. The germline V and J ends were trimmed by 4 bases and 6 bases, with 16 bases remaining between them. The donors were in the approximately 120-subject validation cohort; that cohort was separate from the roughly 620-subject first cohort.

The sequenced sample consisted of PBMCs. This TCR came from a woman under 30 in good health and CMV-seronegative. V gene TRBV4-3 combines with J gene TRBJ2-1; maybe TRBD2 (6 bases). The CDR3 DNA sequence: TGCGCCAGCAGCCGAGTGGGGGGTCAAGCCAATGAGCAGTTCTTC. It specifies CASSRVGGQANEQFF.